This T cell receptor beta chain came from a study of response to subunit inactivated influenza vaccine. The CDR3 totals 14 residues. V was trimmed by 3 bases and J by 1 base, leaving 10 bases between them. Looked up from germline, CDR1 is SGHKS and CDR2 is YYEKEE (reference sequence). This clonotype came up a few times. The antigen remains unidentified. TCRdb passed the RT-PCR reads through MiXCR, listing each CDR3 protein once. The sample carries more than 700,000 distinct CDR3 sequences, less than 25% recorded once. Whole-study findings and limits: Each seasonal influenza vaccination recruits few new T cells, the authors suggested.

This specimen consisted of PBMCs from blood, obtained around 5 days after vaccination. J is TRBJ2-5 and V is TRBV5-5; D might be TRBD1 (5 bases). This TCR came from a man in his fifties or sixties who received an inactivated influenza vaccine. CDR3 loop: CASSSVGLQETQYF. The CDR3 region has the DNA TGTGCCAGCAGCTCGGTGGGGCTCCAAGAGACCCAGTACTTC.